This T cell receptor beta chain was obtained from a study of blood T cells in healthy people across ages. With a J-beta primer mix and a sample-barcoded 5' primer, a second PCR ran about 6 to 11 cycles. Every cDNA molecule carried a tag from a template-switch adaptor bearing 12 random nucleotides. From the 5' RACE reads, TCRdb called clonotypes with MiXCR, one entry per CDR3 protein. The profile shows about 1.6 million distinct CDR3 sequences, 30% to 40% of them singletons. V shed 1 base and J shed 0 bases, with 13 bases lying between them. The CDR3 is 17 residues long. Germline-derived CDR1 and CDR2 are SGHVS and FNYEAQ. Findings and limits, study-wide: Long-lived donors exceeded aged donors in naive CD4+ cells and diversity.

This clonotype was detected only a few times. Its antigen is unidentified. The chain has TRBV7-6 and TRBJ2-1; D gene unclear. The clonotype was recovered from a woman in her 30s in good health. Sequenced sample: blood. CDR3 residues: CASSLVPLFSSYNEQFF. The CDR3 nucleotides are TGTGCCAGCAGCTTAGTACCCCTCTTTAGCTCCTACAATGAGCAGTTCTTC.